Below, one T cell receptor beta chain is given with its context. This record comes from a study of blood T cell repertoires in COVID-19. Overall study context: Sites in the United States, Italy and Spain provided acute and convalescent COVID-19 samples. PBMCs, B-cell-depleted T cells, or T cells provided the cDNA or gDNA that made up the material.

As processed by the authors: Estimation of nucleated cell counts was performed using reference gene primer amplification. Profiling relied on immunoSEQ multiplex PCR, and the TCRdb table lists in-frame clones only, not all of them. The DNA gave D and trimming, while V, J and clone size come from that table. The profile covers around 200,000 clones, with approximately 86% appearing a single time and 2.7% taken by the ten largest. The germline CDR1 and CDR2 sequences are SGHTA and FQGNSA. V was pared by 1 base and J by 6 bases, with 9 bases of the junction left unmatched. The CDR3 is 17 amino acids. The clonotype comes from a man in his forties with active or convalescent COVID-19. The sequenced material came from peripheral blood. The chain is built from TRBV7-2 and TRBJ2-5; 12 bases are a match to TRBD2. CDR3 region: CASSLGRSTSGRQTQYF. The CDR3 DNA is TGTGCCAGCAGCTTAGGGAGGTCGACTAGCGGGAGACAGACCCAGTACTTC.